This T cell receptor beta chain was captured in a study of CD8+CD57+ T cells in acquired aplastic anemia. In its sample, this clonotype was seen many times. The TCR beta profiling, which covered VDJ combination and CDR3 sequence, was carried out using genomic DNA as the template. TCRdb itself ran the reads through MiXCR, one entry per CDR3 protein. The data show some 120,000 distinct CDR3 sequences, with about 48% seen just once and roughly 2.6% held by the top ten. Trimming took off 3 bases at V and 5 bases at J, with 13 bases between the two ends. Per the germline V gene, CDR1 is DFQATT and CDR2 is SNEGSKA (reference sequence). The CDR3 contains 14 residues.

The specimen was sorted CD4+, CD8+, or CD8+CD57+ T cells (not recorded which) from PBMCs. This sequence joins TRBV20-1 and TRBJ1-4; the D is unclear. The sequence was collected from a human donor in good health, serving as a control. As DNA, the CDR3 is TGCAGTGCTAGTGACTCTTTAGGGAATGAAAAACTGTTTTTT. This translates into CSASDSLGNEKLFF.